Below are 21 T cell receptor beta chains sequenced from a single sample in a study of T cells in narcolepsy. Repertoires were generated with immunoSEQ multiplex PCR, while TCRdb's copy carries only in-frame clones and drops some. Here the sample spans 30,000 to 35,000 clones, around 80% being singletons. The sequenced material came from memory (CD45RA-) CD4+ T cells from blood. These receptors all stem from a human donor in good health.

The rearrangement links TRBV28 to TRBJ1-3; 8 bases agree with TRBD1. Germline assignment: CDR1 MDHEN and CDR2 SYDVKM. This CDR3 is 17 amino acids long. The trim removed 5 bases at V and 0 bases at J, leaving 9 bases unmatched. CDR3 nucleotide sequence: TGTGCCAGCAGTCCCTTCCGGGACAGGAGCTCTGGAAACACCATATATTTT. Amino acids: CASSPFRDRSSGNTIYF.

The chain couples TRBV2 to TRBJ2-5; no definite D call. Per germline, CDR1 SNHLY and CDR2 FYNNEI. V gave up 7 bases and J gave up 4 bases, with 13 bases separating them. The CDR3 length is 13 residues. This chain's CDR3 is CASTPLWGETQYF. As DNA, the CDR3 is TGTGCCAGCACCCCACTCTGGGGAGAGACCCAGTACTTC.

This clone was seen a few times. The rearrangement links TRBV4-3 to TRBJ2-3; 7 positions agree with TRBD2. V gave up 0 bases and J gave up 3 bases; unmatched junction bases: 12. CDR1 LGHNA and CDR2 YSLEER come from the germline V gene. The CDR3 loop spans 18 amino acids. CDR3 nucleotides: TGCGCCAGCAGCCAAGAAAGGACGGCGGGAGTAGGTACAGATACGCAGTATTTT. It codes for CASSQERTAGVGTDTQYF.

The V and J genes are TRBV19 and TRBJ2-5, with D perhaps given as TRBD1 or TRBD2 (5 bases each). CDR1 is LNHDA and CDR2 is SQIVND in the germline V gene (reference sequence). The V end lost 6 bases, the J end lost 4 bases, and 15 bases lay between the germline ends. The CDR3 consists of 14 residues. The CDR3 nucleotides are TGTGCCAGTAGCGGAGAGGGGTTCCGAGAGACCCAGTACTTC. Protein product: CASSGEGFRETQYF.

In its sample, this clone was seen once. The chain has TRBV4-3 and TRBJ2-2; D might be TRBD1 (6 bases). CDR1 is LGHNA, CDR2 YSLEER, per germline. This CDR3 contains 15 residues. Deletions cut 1 base from V and 5 bases from J, with 11 bases between. The CDR3 region is CASSQAGVGTGELFF. In DNA, the CDR3 is TGCGCCAGCAGCCAAGCAGGGGTCGGAACCGGGGAGCTGTTTTTT.

The genes are TRBV9 and TRBJ2-1, with D hard to call. CDR3 length: 13 residues. V was cut by 0 bases and J by 6 bases, with 7 bases left in between. Germline V gives CDR1 SGDLS, CDR2 YYNGEE. Here the CDR3 DNA reads TGTGCCAGCAGCGTAGCTGGGTCCAATGAGCAGTTCTTC. This translates into CASSVAGSNEQFF.

In this sample, this clone turned up a few times. The chain carries TRBV13 and TRBJ2-3, with 8 bases aligning to TRBD2. Germline-derived CDR1 and CDR2 are PRHDT and FYEKMQ (reference sequence). The length of the CDR3 is 20 residues. Unmatched junction bases numbered 18, after V lost 2 bases and J lost 2 bases. The CDR3 coding sequence is TGTGCCAGCAGCTTATCGAAAGGACGAGCGGGGGCCCAACTCACAGATACGCAGTATTTT. Translating gives CASSLSKGRAGAQLTDTQYF.

The chain employs TRBV21-1 and TRBJ2-7; the table names TRBD2, a call not compared with the DNA. TRBV21-1 is a pseudogene segment. The CDR3 sequence is 16 residues long. CDR3 nucleotides: TGTGCCAGCAGCCAATTGGTAGCTACCGTGTTAGACGAGCAGTACTTC. This sequence encodes CASSQLVATVLDEQYF.

CDR3 region: CASSSRQGRSYEQYF. In DNA, the CDR3 is TGTGCCAGCTCAAGCCGACAGGGACGCTCCTACGAGCAGTACTTC. The chain is built from TRBV18 and TRBJ2-5; 7 nucleotides match TRBD1. The J call could be wrong; TRBJ2-7 is a better fit for the DNA end. Germline V gene data show CDR1 as KGHSH and CDR2 as LQKENI. This CDR3 comprises 15 residues.

The chain recombines TRBV27 with TRBJ2-3; D remains ambiguous. Deletions cut 0 bases from V and 4 bases from J, with 11 bases between. In germline, CDR1 is MNHEY, CDR2 SMNVEV (reference sequence). The CDR3 has 15 residues. CDR3 protein: CASSLSVGWADTQYF. The CDR3, as DNA: TGTGCCAGCAGTTTATCGGTAGGGTGGGCAGATACGCAGTATTTT.

CDR3 sequence: CASSQAAGTSRVNEQFF. As DNA, the CDR3 is TGCGCCAGCAGCCAAGCGGCAGGGACTAGCAGAGTGAATGAGCAGTTCTTC. This chain uses TRBV4-3 with TRBJ2-1, with 9 bases fitting TRBD2. The CDR3 sequence is 17 residues long. V lost 1 base, J lost 7 bases, and 11 bases stayed unmatched. Looked up from germline, CDR1 is LGHNA and CDR2 is YSLEER.

The V and J genes are TRBV2 and TRBJ2-7; D is undetermined. This CDR3 is built from 13 residues. In germline, CDR1 is SNHLY, CDR2 FYNNEI. The germline V and J ends were trimmed by 2 bases and 3 bases, with 8 bases remaining between them. The CDR3 coding sequence is TGTGCCAGCAGTGAAAGGCTCCTCTACGAGCAGTACTTC. Protein: CASSERLLYEQYF.

This clone was counted between two and nine times. The chain employs TRBV4-2 and TRBJ1-6; no reliable D call. Germline V CDR1 and CDR2: LGHNA, YNFKEQ. The CDR3 spans 15 residues. Deletions cut 1 base from V and 4 bases from J, with 8 bases between. CDR3: CASSQGRSYNSPLHF. The CDR3 DNA follows: TGTGCCAGCAGCCAAGGACGGTCTTATAATTCACCCCTCCACTTT.

The chain carries TRBV5-4 and TRBJ1-2; no firm D call. Germline V gives CDR1 SGHNT, CDR2 YYREEE (reference sequence). The CDR3 covers 16 residues. V was shortened by 0 bases and J by 4 bases, with 16 bases between the two germline ends. In DNA form, the CDR3 reads TGTGCCAGCAGCTTGGGTCACGCCAAGCCTGTCTATGGCTACACCTTC. It encodes CASSLGHAKPVYGYTF.

CDR3 loop: CASSTLESGAFGSGNTIYF. Here the CDR3 DNA reads TGTGCCAGCAGCACCCTAGAGTCTGGGGCCTTTGGTTCTGGAAACACCATATATTTT. This chain uses TRBV7-6 with TRBJ1-3, with D maybe TRBD1 (5 bases). V dropped 5 bases and J dropped 1 base, with 24 bases sitting between them. The CDR3 length is 19 residues. Germline assignment: CDR1 SGHVS and CDR2 FNYEAQ.

The V call is TRBV2, the J call TRBJ2-7, with D hard to call. CDR3 length: 15 amino acids. Germline V CDR1 and CDR2: SNHLY, FYNNEI. Trimming shortened V by 0 bases and J by 3 bases, and 12 bases separated the two germline ends. The chain's CDR3 is CASSEALQSFYEQYF. The DNA of the CDR3 is TGTGCCAGCAGTGAAGCGCTTCAGAGCTTCTACGAGCAGTACTTC.

This chain joins TRBV27 and TRBJ1-1, with D unclear. The CDR3 is made up of 11 amino acids. Germline V gives CDR1 MNHEY, CDR2 SMNVEV (reference sequence). The V gene lost 3 bases and the J gene lost 9 bases, with 8 bases spanning the gap. Written as DNA, the CDR3 is TGTGCCAGCAGTTTCCGGGCGCAAGCTTTCTTT. This translates into CASSFRAQAFF.

The V call is TRBV5-1, the J call TRBJ2-7; 7 bases agree with TRBD2. J was trimmed by 4 bases and V by 2 bases; bases with no gene match: 3. The CDR3 spans 13 residues. Germline V CDR1 and CDR2: SGHRS, YFSETQ. CDR3: CASSFERGYEQYF. CDR3 nucleotides: TGCGCCAGCAGCTTCGAGCGGGGATACGAGCAGTACTTC.

The gene calls are TRBV2 and TRBJ2-3; 9 bases are a match to TRBD1. Germline V gives CDR1 SNHLY, CDR2 FYNNEI. J gave up 2 bases and V 6 bases, and 0 bases lay outside the gene matches. The CDR3 totals 13 residues. CDR3 protein: CASRQGATDTQYF. Here the CDR3 DNA reads TGTGCCAGCAGACAGGGGGCCACAGATACGCAGTATTTT.

This clone was observed a single time. The chain recombines TRBV7-2 with TRBJ2-7, with 10 bases aligning to TRBD1. The CDR3 runs to 15 residues. The germline V gene has CDR1 SGHTA and CDR2 FQGNSA. V gave up 1 base and J gave up 3 bases; unmatched junction bases: 3. CDR3 loop: CASSLGQGAIYEQYF. The CDR3 DNA is TGTGCCAGCAGCTTAGGACAGGGGGCAATCTACGAGCAGTACTTC.

The chain couples TRBV7-8 to TRBJ1-5; D may be TRBD1 (5 bases). There are 14 residues in the CDR3. Germline CDR1 and CDR2: SGHVS and FQNEAQ. V lost 5 bases to trimming and J lost 6 bases, with 14 bases between them. The CDR3 reads CASSLGPAGQPQHF. In DNA, the CDR3 is TGTGCCAGCAGCCTGGGACCCGCCGGTCAGCCCCAGCATTTT.